This TCR beta chain came from a study of glioma-infiltrating T cells. Study-level background: Low-grade gliomas were grade II; glioblastomas were grade IV at initial diagnosis.

The CDR3 covers 15 residues. Germline assignment: CDR1 MNHEY and CDR2 SMNVEV (reference sequence). J gave up 5 bases and V 6 bases, and 5 bases lay outside the gene matches. This clonotype was seen ten or more times. The antigen is unknown. Notes on the study in general: Tissue-blood divergence was below expectation in non-neoplastic patients, above in gliomas.

TCR alpha and beta CDR3 regions were amplified from RNA using iRepertoire nested multiplex PCR. Using its own MiXCR run on the multiplex PCR reads, TCRdb lists one record per CDR3 protein. The table lists about 410,000 distinct CDR3 sequences, roughly two fifths of them singletons. The sequence derives from a human donor with low-grade glioma or glioblastoma, undergoing nonglioma brain surgery, or in good health (not recorded which). The chain uses TRBV27 and TRBJ2-1; 12 bases are a match to TRBD2. The specimen sequenced was glioma tissue, nonneoplastic brain tissue, or PBMCs (not recorded which). The CDR3 loop is CASRIGLAGNNEQFF. CDR3 nucleotides: TGTGCCAGCAGGATCGGACTAGCGGGGAACAATGAGCAGTTCTTC.